These T cell receptor beta chains were read from a single sample in a study of blood T cell repertoires in COVID-19. Here immunoSEQ multiplex PCR was the method, and the copy in TCRdb shows in-frame clones only, minus some. The sample includes 150,000 to 200,000 clones, around 85% seen only once; the top ten take approximately 8%. Sequenced material: peripheral blood. These TCRs come from a man aged 55 to 70 with acute or convalescent COVID-19. CDR3s include the opening cysteine and the closing phenylalanine or tryptophan. A D gene is named only where the DNA matches it firmly. Size is omitted from some rows. Given values are once, few, many or a class for expanded clones.

V	D	J	size	CDR3	DNA
TRBV11-2	TRBD2	TRBJ2-1	NA	CASSPTSGIYNEQFF	TGTGCCAGCAGCCCAACTAGCGGAATTTACAATGAGCAGTTCTTC
TRBV27	TRBD1	TRBJ2-7	few	CASSDRVPTYEQYF	TGTGCCAGCAGTGACAGGGTCCCCACCTACGAGCAGTACTTC
TRBV28	NA	TRBJ2-7	NA	CASSLKPPRERGSYEQYF	TGTGCCAGCAGTTTAAAACCCCCCCGGGAGCGAGGCTCCTACGAGCAGTACTTC
TRBV19	TRBD2	TRBJ2-2	NA	CASSILAELGELFF	TGTGCCAGTAGTATCCTAGCGGAACTCGGGGAGCTGTTTTTT
TRBV5-4	TRBD2	TRBJ2-7	few	CASSRTSGTSYEQYF	TGTGCCAGCAGCCGGACTAGCGGGACGTCCTACGAGCAGTACTTC
TRBV29-1	NA	TRBJ2-7	NA	CSVGGGREQYF	TGCAGCGTTGGTGGGGGCCGCGAGCAGTACTTC
TRBV4-1	NA	TRBJ1-2	NA	CASRGRTIQGDLYGYTF	TGCGCCAGCAGGGGAAGGACAATTCAAGGGGATCTGTATGGCTACACCTTC
TRBV5-1	NA	TRBJ1-1	NA	CASSTWGLGMNTEAFF	TGCGCCAGCAGCACGTGGGGGCTAGGGATGAACACTGAAGCTTTCTTT
TRBV27	NA	TRBJ1-4	NA	CASSLFGGLATNEKLFF	TGTGCCAGCAGTTTATTCGGGGGGCTTGCAACTAATGAAAAACTGTTTTTT
TRBV3-1/TRBV3-2	NA	TRBJ2-3	NA	CASSQVGDTQYF	TGTGCCAGCAGCCAAGTCGGAGATACGCAGTATTTT
TRBV27	TRBD1	TRBJ1-3	NA	CASSLGGAWGNTIYF	TGTGCCAGCAGTCTAGGGGGCGCGTGGGGAAACACCATATATTTT
TRBV11-3	TRBD2	TRBJ2-1	NA	CASSSYRGGEQFF	TGTGCCAGCAGCTCGTACCGGGGGGGTGAGCAGTTCTTC
TRBV27	TRBD1	TRBJ1-6	NA	CASSLPGTGHNSPLHF	TGTGCCAGCAGTTTACCCGGGACAGGGCATAATTCACCCCTCCACTTT
TRBV29-1	NA	TRBJ1-1	NA	CSATGYTEAFF	TGCAGCGCCACAGGGTACACTGAAGCTTTCTTT
TRBV7-2	NA	TRBJ2-1	NA	CASSLVRPGDYNEQFF	TGTGCCAGCAGCTTAGTACGGCCAGGCGACTACAATGAGCAGTTCTTC
TRBV5-5	NA	TRBJ1-1	few	CASSLGGLGRRTEAFF	TGTGCCAGCAGTTTGGGGGGGCTTGGCAGGCGCACTGAAGCTTTCTTT
TRBV18	NA	TRBJ2-3	NA	CAGSELQGRTDTQYF	TGTGCCGGTTCGGAGCTACAGGGGAGGACAGATACGCAGTATTTT
TRBV28	NA	TRBJ1-2	once	CASREAGEAYGYTF	TGTGCCAGCAGGGAGGCCGGGGAGGCCTATGGCTACACCTTC
TRBV12-3/TRBV12-4	TRBD2	TRBJ2-4	NA	CASSPRGGNIQYF	TGTGCCAGCAGCCCCCGGGGGGGTAACATTCAGTACTTC
TRBV6-1	NA	TRBJ1-2	NA	CASSRTFSDGYTF	TGTGCCAGCAGTCGGACATTTTCGGACGGCTACACCTTC
TRBV3-1/TRBV3-2	NA	TRBJ2-7	NA	CASSQVEWEQYF	TGTGCCAGCAGCCAAGTAGAGTGGGAGCAGTACTTC
TRBV2	NA	TRBJ2-7	NA	CASSELRGVNEQYF	TGTGCCAGCAGTGAACTCAGGGGGGTCAACGAGCAGTACTTC